A single sample is the source of the 24 T cell receptor beta chains below, sequenced in a study of OX40 agonist ivuxolimab in advanced cancers. Produced via immunoSEQ multiplex PCR; TCRdb's table is partial and in-frame only. The sample lists tens of thousands of clones; 81% were seen once. The specimen was CD4+ or CD8+ T cells sorted from blood, collected in a trial of the OX40 agonist ivuxolimab. These receptor sequences come from an adult with an advanced solid tumor such as melanoma, head and neck, liver or kidney cancer.

The chain has TRBV29-1 and TRBJ1-2, with D tentatively TRBD1 (6 bases). The germline V gene encodes CDR1 SQVTM and CDR2 ANQGSEA. The CDR3 consists of 12 residues. V was shortened by 5 bases and J by 3 bases, with 10 bases between the two germline ends. CDR3 nucleotide sequence: TGCAGCGTTCAGGGGCCGTACTATGGCTACACCTTC. Its translation: CSVQGPYYGYTF.

V and J are TRBV18 and TRBJ2-5; D might be TRBD1 (5 bases). Germline CDR1 and CDR2: KGHSH and LQKENI. With 1 base removed from V and 4 bases from J, the gap between germline ends came to 13 bases. The CDR3 covers 15 residues. In DNA, the CDR3 is TGTGCCAGCTCACCACTGCCAGGGATAAGAGAGACCCAGTACTTC. It codes for CASSPLPGIRETQYF.

The chain carries TRBV28 and TRBJ1-2, with TRBD1 matching over 7 bases. This CDR3 has 12 residues. V trimming: 6 bases; J trimming: 8 bases; junction bases outside the gene matches: 6. Germline V gene sequence: CDR1 MDHEN, CDR2 SYDVKM. The CDR3 loop is CASRGTVGGYTF. The CDR3 DNA is TGTGCCAGCAGGGGGACAGTCGGAGGCTACACCTTC.

The gene calls are TRBV7-9 and TRBJ2-2; 8 nucleotides match TRBD1. Per germline, CDR1 SEHNR and CDR2 FQNEAQ (reference sequence). This CDR3 has 19 residues. V lost 4 bases to trimming and J lost 0 bases; unmatched junction nucleotides: 13. The CDR3 DNA is TGTGCCAGCAGCTCTCCGAGAGACAGGGGCCTCGCGAACACCGGGGAGCTGTTTTTT. This sequence encodes CASSSPRDRGLANTGELFF.

V is TRBV11-3 and J is TRBJ1-1; D is unresolved. CDR1 SGHNT and CDR2 YENEEA come from the germline V gene. The length of the CDR3 is 12 residues. With 0 bases removed from V and 3 bases from J, the gap between germline ends came to 2 bases. CDR3 sequence: CASSLEDTEAFF. CDR3 in DNA: TGTGCCAGCAGCTTAGAGGACACTGAAGCTTTCTTT.

The chain couples TRBV27 to TRBJ1-2; no clear D gene. Germline CDR1 is MNHEY and CDR2 is SMNVEV (reference sequence). The germline V and J ends were trimmed by 4 bases and 2 bases, with 8 bases remaining between them. The CDR3 spans 13 residues. The CDR3 DNA sequence: TGTGCCAGCAGTTCCACAAGGAACTATGGCTACACCTTC. Translating gives CASSSTRNYGYTF.

The gene calls are TRBV10-3 and TRBJ2-5, with 10 bases that match TRBD1. This CDR3 spans 16 amino acids. Per germline, CDR1 ENHRY and CDR2 SYGVKD. With V trimmed by 0 bases and J by 5 bases, 6 bases remained unmatched. CDR3: CAISESAGQGTETQYF. The CDR3 DNA reads TGTGCCATCAGTGAGTCTGCGGGACAGGGGACGGAGACCCAGTACTTC.

A few counts support this clone. The V and J genes are TRBV4-2 and TRBJ2-5, with D perhaps matching TRBD2 (5 bases). The V gene's germline CDR1 is LGHNA and CDR2 YNFKEQ. This CDR3 region has 14 residues. V lost 1 base and J lost 2, with 8 bases in between. The CDR3 DNA sequence: TGTGCCAGCAGCCAAGGTGGGAGACAAGAGACCCAGTACTTC. It yields the protein CASSQGGRQETQYF.

This clone occurred once. The chain uses TRBV2 and TRBJ1-5, with unresolved D. Germline CDR1 SNHLY, CDR2 FYNNEI. V lost 4 bases to trimming and J lost 1 base, with 8 bases between them. This CDR3 region has 14 residues. CDR3 sequence (DNA): TGTGCCAGCAGTGCTCTCCTGAGCAATCAGCCCCAGCATTTT. Its translation is CASSALLSNQPQHF.

This chain joins TRBV10-3 and TRBJ2-3, with D unresolved. The V gene lost 10 bases and the J gene lost 2 bases, with 7 bases spanning the gap. The CDR3 sequence is 11 residues long. Germline-derived CDR1 and CDR2 are ENHRY and SYGVKD. CDR3 nucleotide sequence: TGTGCCACCAGGACCACAGATACGCAGTATTTT. The encoded protein is CATRTTDTQYF.

The chain employs TRBV5-4 and TRBJ2-3; a weak D match, TRBD2 (6 bases). Trimming took 7 bases from V and 2 from J, leaving 23 bases between them. Germline V lookup: CDR1 SGHNT, CDR2 YYREEE (reference sequence). This CDR3 contains 17 residues. The CDR3 region is CASGRETGGVSTDTQYF. As DNA, the CDR3 is TGTGCCAGCGGTAGGGAGACCGGGGGTGTATCCACAGATACGCAGTATTTT.

This clone was picked up one time. V gene TRBV6-4 combines with J gene TRBJ2-3; 7 positions match TRBD1. Per the germline V gene, CDR1 is MRHNA and CDR2 is SNTAGT. This CDR3 contains 14 residues. V lost 5 bases to trimming and J lost 2 bases; unmatched junction nucleotides: 4. The CDR3 DNA reads as TGTGCCAGCAGTTCGGGACAGCACACAGATACGCAGTATTTT. It is translated as CASSSGQHTDTQYF.

This chain's CDR3 is CASSDGRSVISYEQYF. Written as DNA, the CDR3 is TGTGCCAGCAGTGACGGTCGGTCGGTAATATCCTACGAGCAGTACTTC. The chain has TRBV25-1 and TRBJ2-7, with unresolved D. Germline CDR1 reads MGHDK; CDR2 reads SYGVNS. Trimming shortened V by 3 bases and J by 1 base, and 16 bases separated the two germline ends. This CDR3 has 16 amino acids.

The rearrangement uses TRBV7-9 and TRBJ2-1; D is undetermined. V lost 1 base, J lost 3 bases, and 1 base lay in between. In germline, CDR1 is SEHNR, CDR2 FQNEAQ (reference sequence). The CDR3 covers 12 residues. CDR3 coding DNA: TGTGCCAGCAGCTTAGTCTACAATGAGCAGTTCTTC. Protein sequence: CASSLVYNEQFF.

The J gene is TRBJ2-7, the V gene TRBV7-9; D is ambiguous. Looked up from germline, CDR1 is SEHNR and CDR2 is FQNEAQ (reference sequence). The CDR3 runs to 11 residues. The V end was cut by 8 bases, the J end by 1 base, with 6 bases between. The DNA of the CDR3 is TGTGCCAGCGGGAAATCCTACGAGCAGTACTTC. Its protein is CASGKSYEQYF.

The chain combines TRBV19 with TRBJ2-5; 7 nucleotides match TRBD2. The J segment lost 5 bases and the V segment lost 2 bases, leaving 8 bases of the junction unmatched. CDR1 is LNHDA and CDR2 is SQIVND in the germline V gene (reference sequence). The CDR3 runs to 15 residues. The CDR3 region is CASSILAGVWETQYF. The CDR3, as DNA: TGTGCCAGTAGTATACTCGCGGGAGTCTGGGAGACCCAGTACTTC.

This clone was detected a few times. One end of the junction fails to match germline, which may point to a read error. The chain couples TRBV7-7 to TRBJ2-2; no clear D gene. This CDR3 spans 14 amino acids. CDR1 and CDR2 from the germline V gene are SSHAT and FNYEAQ (reference sequence). CDR3 DNA sequence: TGTGCTAGCAGCTTAGCAGTAAGCACCGGGGAGCTGTTTTTT. Its translation is CASSLAVSTGELFF.

The V and J genes are TRBV11-2 and TRBJ2-3; D gene uncertain. The CDR3 runs to 14 residues. Germline V gene sequence: CDR1 SGHAT, CDR2 FQNNGV. The V end lost 2 bases, the J end lost 0 bases, and 6 bases lay between the germline ends. The CDR3 loop is CASSLQQSTDTQYF. For the CDR3, the DNA is TGTGCCAGCAGCTTACAGCAAAGCACAGATACGCAGTATTTT. Based on the CDR3 plus reference TRBV11-2 and TRBJ2-3, the full variable domain is EAGVAQSPRYKIIEKRQSVAFWCNPISGHATLYWYQQILGQGPKLLIQFQNNGVVDDSQLPKDRFSAERLKGVDSTLKIQPAKLEDSAVYLCASSLQQSTDTQYFGPGTRLTVL.

The chain employs TRBV12-5 and TRBJ2-7, with TRBD1 as a possible D gene (5 bases). The V end lost 0 bases, the J end lost 5 bases, and 20 bases lay between the germline ends. The CDR3 totals 17 residues. CDR1 is LGHNT, CDR2 FRNRAP, per germline. The CDR3 DNA reads TGTGCTAGTGGTTTGGTACACCGGCAGCAGGGTAAAGACGAGCAGTACTTC. Encoded protein: CASGLVHRQQGKDEQYF.

The chain employs TRBV27 and TRBJ2-7; no reliable D call. The CDR3 consists of 14 residues. Trimming left V 5 bases short and J 3 bases short, with 14 bases between. The germline V gene has CDR1 MNHEY and CDR2 SMNVEV (reference sequence). The CDR3 here is CASSPVVGVYEQYF. The CDR3 DNA is TGTGCCAGCAGTCCCGTTGTAGGAGTCTACGAGCAGTACTTC.

This clone qualifies as medium-sized. CDR3 DNA sequence: TGTGCCAGCAGTGAACAGCAGTGGTCGGATTCACCCCTCCACTTT. Translating it yields CASSEQQWSDSPLHF. V is TRBV6-1 and J is TRBJ1-6; no reliable D call. Germline CDR1 MNHNS, CDR2 SASEGT. V lost 2 bases and J 8 bases, leaving 13 bases between the germline ends. The CDR3 spans 15 residues.

The chain links TRBV9 to TRBJ1-2; 12 nucleotides align to TRBD1. This CDR3 spans 14 amino acids. Germline V gene lookup returns CDR1 SGDLS and CDR2 YYNGEE. J was trimmed by 6 bases and V by 2 bases; bases with no gene match: 2. CDR3 sequence (DNA): TGTGCCAGCAGCGTGGGACAGGGGGCCCATGGCTACACCTTC. It specifies CASSVGQGAHGYTF.

The chain links TRBV11-1 to TRBJ2-2, with D possibly being TRBD1 (7 bases). The V end was cut by 2 bases, the J end by 7 bases, with 11 bases between. Germline assignment: CDR1 SGHAT and CDR2 FQDESV (reference sequence). This CDR3 contains 14 residues. CDR3 DNA sequence: TGTGCCAGCAGCTTATCCAGGGGGGACGGGGAGCTGTTTTTT. Residues: CASSLSRGDGELFF.

The rearrangement uses TRBV4-2 and TRBJ2-7; 13 nucleotides align to TRBD2. This CDR3 spans 15 amino acids. V was clipped by 4 bases and J by 3 bases; unmatched bases: 3. Germline V gives CDR1 LGHNA, CDR2 YNFKEQ. This chain's CDR3 is CASSRGTSGNYEQYF. CDR3 in DNA: TGTGCCAGCAGCCGTGGGACTAGCGGGAACTACGAGCAGTACTTC.